A selection of T cell receptor beta chains follows, all from one sample in a study of response to subunit inactivated influenza vaccine. In TCRdb, the RT-PCR reads were re-called with MiXCR into one record per CDR3 protein. The sample comprises hundreds of thousands of distinct CDR3 sequences, approximately 14% of which are singletons, and roughly 11% rests with the top ten. The input for sequencing was PBMCs from blood, taken 11 to 12 days after vaccination. The receptors derive from a man aged 50-60 years who received an inactivated influenza vaccine. Both conserved end residues are part of each CDR3. A D gene is named only where the DNA matches it firmly. Size values are once, few and many counts, or a class for expanded clones, and some rows have none.

>TRBV4-2|TRBJ1-3|many|.
CASSRVADTIYF
TGTGCCAGCAGCCGAGTAGCAGACACCATATATTTT
>TRBV10-1|TRBJ2-1|.|TRBD1
CASSESGQGGNEQFF
TGCGCCAGCAGTGAGTCCGGACAGGGGGGGAATGAGCAGTTCTTC
>TRBV5-6|TRBJ2-6|few|.
CASSSGGSGANVLTF
TGTGCCAGCAGCTCCGGGGGTTCTGGGGCCAACGTCCTGACTTTC
>TRBV6-5|TRBJ1-5|few|.
CASSYSTLSIQPQHF
TGTGCCAGCAGTTACTCGACCCTTTCTATCCAGCCCCAGCATTTT
>TRBV4-3|TRBJ1-1|few|TRBD1
CASSHPGARDRGFTNTEAFF
TGCGCCAGCAGCCACCCCGGGGCCCGGGACAGGGGTTTTACGAACACTGAAGCTTTCTTT
>TRBV5-1|TRBJ2-3|few|TRBD2
CASQAGGATDTQYF
TGCGCCAGCCAAGCGGGGGGGGCCACAGATACGCAGTATTTT
>TRBV6-2/TRBV6-3|TRBJ2-1|once|TRBD2
CASTQRLAGNEQFF
TGTGCCAGCACCCAGCGGCTAGCGGGCAATGAGCAGTTCTTC
>TRBV4-3|TRBJ2-3|.|TRBD2
CASSQGLAGGPGTDTQYF
TGCGCCAGCAGCCAAGGACTAGCGGGGGGGCCGGGCACAGATACGCAGTATTTT
>TRBV29-1|TRBJ2-1|few|.
CSLIGGSSYNEQFF
TGCAGCCTTATTGGGGGTAGCTCCTACAATGAGCAGTTCTTC
>TRBV12-3/TRBV12-4|TRBJ1-1|many|.
CASSSDWNTEAFF
TGTGCCAGCAGTTCGGACTGGAACACTGAAGCTTTCTTT
>TRBV11-2|TRBJ2-1|.|.
CASSLAGYSVAYNEQFF
TGTGCTAGCAGCTTAGCTGGGTACAGCGTGGCCTACAATGAGCAGTTCTTC
>TRBV20-1|TRBJ1-4|.|.
CSAGLAGHNGKLFF
TGCAGTGCTGGACTAGCGGGGCATAACGGAAAACTGTTTTTT
>TRBV20-1|TRBJ2-3|.|TRBD1
CSATQGAPDTQYF
TGCAGTGCTACACAGGGGGCCCCAGATACGCAGTATTTT
>TRBV10-3|TRBJ1-2|.|TRBD1
CAINPGQASNYGYTF
TGTGCCATCAATCCAGGACAGGCCTCTAACTATGGCTACACCTTC
>TRBV20-1|TRBJ1-3|.|TRBD1
CSALPAQGDSGNTIYF
TGCAGTGCCCTGCCCGCACAGGGGGACTCTGGAAACACCATATATTTT
>TRBV5-1|TRBJ2-5|.|.
CASSLGRTQETQYF
TGCGCCAGCAGCTTGGGTCGGACCCAAGAGACCCAGTACTTC
>TRBV5-1|TRBJ2-1|.|.
CASRSWGGGEQFF
TGCGCCAGCAGATCGTGGGGTGGTGGAGAGCAGTTCTTC
>TRBV10-3|TRBJ2-5|few|TRBD2
CAISESAGLAGAKETQYF
TGTGCCATCAGTGAGTCAGCAGGACTAGCGGGAGCGAAAGAGACCCAGTACTTC
>TRBV7-9|TRBJ2-5|.|.
CASSFWLRETQYF
TGTGCCAGCAGCTTCTGGCTGCGAGAGACCCAGTACTTC
>TRBV12-3/TRBV12-4|TRBJ2-2|.|TRBD2
CASSWTSGSYTGELFF
TGTGCCAGCAGTTGGACTAGCGGGAGCTACACCGGGGAGCTGTTTTTT
>TRBV5-1|TRBJ2-2|few|.
CASSLISREVTGELFF
TGCGCCAGCAGCTTAATCTCCAGGGAGGTCACCGGGGAGCTGTTTTTT
>TRBV7-8|TRBJ2-3|.|TRBD2
CASSLRTSRSRDTQYF
TGTGCCAGCAGCCTCCGGACTAGCAGGAGCCGAGATACGCAGTATTTT
>TRBV20-1|TRBJ2-1|few|.
CSASTGYEQFF
TGCAGTGCTAGCACAGGGTATGAGCAGTTCTTC
>TRBV27|TRBJ1-5|.|.
CASSLKGSRQPQHF
TGTGCCAGCAGTTTAAAAGGCTCTCGTCAGCCCCAGCATTTT
>TRBV4-2|TRBJ1-5|.|.
CASSQFDASNQPQHF
TGTGCCAGCAGCCAATTCGACGCTAGCAATCAGCCCCAGCATTTT
>TRBV7-2|TRBJ2-5|.|.
CASSPGKSGQETQYF
TGTGCCAGCAGCCCCGGCAAAAGTGGCCAAGAGACCCAGTACTTC
>TRBV6-5|TRBJ1-4|many|.
CASSYSGYLNEKLFF
TGTGCCAGCAGTTACTCGGGATACCTAAATGAAAAACTGTTTTTT
>TRBV9|TRBJ2-5|few|.
CASSPRAWRETQYF
TGTGCCAGCAGCCCCCGGGCATGGCGAGAGACCCAGTACTTC
>TRBV7-2|TRBJ2-2|few|TRBD2
CASSTLGLAKNTGELFF
TGTGCCAGCAGCACGCTGGGACTAGCAAAGAACACCGGGGAGCTGTTTTTT
>TRBV12-3/TRBV12-4|TRBJ2-3|.|.
CASSSFEAASTDTQYF
TGTGCCAGCAGCTCCTTCGAGGCGGCTAGCACAGATACGCAGTATTTT
>TRBV7-9|TRBJ2-1|few|TRBD2
CASSSPSGGSNEQFF
TGTGCCAGCAGCTCCCCCAGCGGGGGAAGCAATGAGCAGTTCTTC
>TRBV5-6|TRBJ2-7|few|TRBD1
CASSSPRDRLYEQYF
TGTGCCAGCAGCAGTCCCCGGGACAGACTCTACGAGCAGTACTTC
>TRBV4-3|TRBJ2-5|.|TRBD1
CASSQATGSRETQYF
TGCGCCAGCAGCCAGGCGACAGGGAGCAGAGAGACCCAGTACTTC
>TRBV28|TRBJ1-2|few|.
CASSLATAPRNYGYTF
TGTGCCAGCAGTTTGGCGACAGCGCCTAGAAACTATGGCTACACCTTC
>TRBV11-2|TRBJ2-3|few|TRBD2
CASSRAELADGLADTQYF
TGTGCCAGCAGCCGAGCCGAACTAGCGGACGGTTTGGCAGATACGCAGTATTTT
>TRBV20-1|TRBJ2-7|few|TRBD1
CSAENGQGRSYEQYF
TGCAGTGCAGAAAACGGACAGGGACGCTCCTACGAGCAGTACTTC
>TRBV19|TRBJ1-4|few|TRBD1
CASSGTVNEKLFF
TGTGCCAGTTCCGGGACAGTCAATGAAAAACTGTTTTTT
>TRBV12-3/TRBV12-4|TRBJ1-5|.|.
CASSPTSGGGRPQHF
TGTGCCAGCAGTCCGACATCGGGTGGAGGTCGGCCCCAGCATTTT
>TRBV4-3|TRBJ2-5|.|TRBD1
CASSRDRGGGETQYF
TGCGCCAGCAGCCGCGACAGGGGAGGCGGAGAGACCCAGTACTTC
>TRBV7-7|TRBJ2-5|.|TRBD2
CASSRTSGPQETQYF
TGTGCCAGCAGTAGGACTAGCGGGCCCCAAGAGACCCAGTACTTC
>TRBV29-1|TRBJ2-5|few|TRBD2
CSVEGLAGFLETQYF
TGCAGCGTTGAGGGTCTAGCGGGGTTTTTAGAGACCCAGTACTTC
>TRBV5-1|TRBJ2-5|.|.
CASSRNLALQETQYF
TGCGCCAGCAGCCGAAACCTAGCGCTCCAAGAGACCCAGTACTTC